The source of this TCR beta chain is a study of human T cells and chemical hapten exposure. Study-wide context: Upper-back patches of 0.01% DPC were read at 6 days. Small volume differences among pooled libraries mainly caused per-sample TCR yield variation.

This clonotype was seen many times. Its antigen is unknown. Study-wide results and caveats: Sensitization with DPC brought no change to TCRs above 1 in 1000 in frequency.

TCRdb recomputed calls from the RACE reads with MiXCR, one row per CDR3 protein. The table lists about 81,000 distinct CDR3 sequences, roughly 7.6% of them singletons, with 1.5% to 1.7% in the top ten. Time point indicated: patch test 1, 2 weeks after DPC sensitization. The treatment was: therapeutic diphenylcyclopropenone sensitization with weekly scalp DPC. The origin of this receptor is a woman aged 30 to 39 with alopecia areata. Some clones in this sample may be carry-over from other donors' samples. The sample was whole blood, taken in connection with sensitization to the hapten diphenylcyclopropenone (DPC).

The CDR3 region has the DNA TGTGCCATCAGGATGGACAGGGGACGCGAGCAGTACTTC. Translated, it gives CAIRMDRGREQYF. The chain employs TRBV10-3 and TRBJ2-7; 9 bases match TRBD1. Germline values: CDR1 ENHRY, CDR2 SYGVKD. CDR3 length: 13 amino acids. The junction had 6 bases not matched to a gene; V was cut back by 6 bases and J by 6 bases.